These T cell receptor beta chains were read from a single sample in a study of response to subunit inactivated influenza vaccine. One entry per CDR3 protein results from TCRdb running MiXCR on the RT-PCR reads. The sample includes 650,000 to 800,000 distinct CDR3 sequences, over 11% of them seen just once. The input for sequencing was PBMCs from blood, taken less than 15 days before vaccination. These receptors all come from a man aged 45 to 65 who received an inactivated influenza vaccine. CDR3s include the opening cysteine and the closing phenylalanine or tryptophan. A D gene is named only where the DNA matches it firmly. Clone size, where shown, is once, few, many, or a class for clones that have expanded.

.	TRBV10-3	many	TRBJ2-7	CAISESSWVGADF	TGTGCCATCAGTGAGTCGTCCTGGGTTGGAGCAGACTTC
.	TRBV20-1	few	TRBJ1-2	CSAYSATSPSNYGYTF	TGCAGTGCTTACTCTGCGACTTCCCCTTCTAACTATGGCTACACCTTC
.	TRBV20-1	.	TRBJ1-1	CSARDMGFGTEAFF	TGCAGTGCTAGAGATATGGGATTCGGCACTGAAGCTTTCTTT
TRBD2	TRBV6-1	few	TRBJ2-5	CASSELAGIQETQYF	TGTGCCAGCAGTGAATTAGCGGGGATCCAAGAGACCCAGTACTTC
TRBD2	TRBV7-8	once	TRBJ2-6	CASSSKEGAGVGSGANVLTF	TGTGCCAGCAGCAGCAAGGAAGGAGCGGGGGTTGGCTCTGGGGCCAACGTCCTGACTTTC
.	TRBV30	few	TRBJ2-1	CAWSVRLAGPYNEQFF	TGTGCCTGGAGTGTACGGCTGGCGGGGCCCTACAATGAGCAGTTCTTC
.	TRBV5-1	.	TRBJ1-1	CASSIEGLTGTEAFF	TGCGCCAGCAGCATTGAGGGACTCACGGGGACTGAAGCTTTCTTT
TRBD1	TRBV15	.	TRBJ2-5	CATSRGTGLQETQYF	TGTGCCACCAGCAGGGGGACAGGGTTACAAGAGACCCAGTACTTC
TRBD1	TRBV10-3	.	TRBJ2-1	CAISESLTGGRNEQFF	TGTGCCATCAGTGAGTCTCTCACAGGGGGTCGGAATGAGCAGTTCTTC
.	TRBV20-1	few	TRBJ2-1	CSVIRGSGNEQFF	TGCAGTGTAATACGGGGGTCAGGAAATGAGCAGTTCTTC
.	TRBV5-1	few	TRBJ2-3	CASSSRASGTDTQYF	TGCGCCAGCAGCTCCAGGGCCTCTGGCACAGATACGCAGTATTTT
.	TRBV4-1	few	TRBJ1-2	CASSQEEGVGYGYTF	TGCGCCAGCAGCCAAGAGGAGGGCGTCGGCTATGGCTACACCTTC
.	TRBV4-3	.	TRBJ1-2	CASSQDLGVFGYGYTF	TGCGCCAGCAGCCAAGATTTAGGGGTTTTCGGCTATGGCTACACCTTC
TRBD2	TRBV6-5	.	TRBJ2-1	CASSYSAGGLVSEQFF	TGTGCCAGCAGTTACTCGGCGGGGGGCCTTGTAAGTGAGCAGTTCTTC
TRBD1	TRBV12-3/TRBV12-4	many	TRBJ2-2	CASSFRTGGTGELFF	TGTGCCAGCAGTTTCCGGACAGGGGGCACCGGGGAGCTGTTTTTT
TRBD1	TRBV7-8	many	TRBJ1-4	CASSPLQGARANEKLFF	TGTGCCAGCAGCCCGTTACAGGGGGCGAGGGCTAATGAAAAACTGTTTTTT
TRBD2	TRBV7-9	.	TRBJ2-7	CASSFKGGLAGSYEQYF	TGTGCCAGCAGCTTCAAGGGGGGACTAGCGGGATCCTACGAGCAGTACTTC
TRBD2	TRBV10-3	few	TRBJ2-7	CAIRGLAFPYEQYF	TGTGCCATCAGGGGACTAGCGTTCCCCTACGAGCAGTACTTC
TRBD2	TRBV30	.	TRBJ2-7	CAWSTRLAGYEQYF	TGTGCCTGGAGCACTAGACTAGCGGGGTACGAGCAGTACTTC
.	TRBV15	many	TRBJ2-1	CATSRGSLDEQFF	TGTGCCACCAGCAGAGGTAGCCTGGATGAGCAGTTCTTC
TRBD2	TRBV28	.	TRBJ2-1	CASNQIAGGYNEQFF	TGTGCCAGCAACCAGATAGCGGGGGGTTACAATGAGCAGTTCTTC
.	TRBV3-1	many	TRBJ1-4	CASSRGATNEKLFF	TGTGCCAGCAGCCGGGGCGCAACTAATGAAAAACTGTTTTTT